This T cell receptor beta chain is drawn from a study of control samples from healthy donors and cancer patients. Profiled with immunoSEQ multiplex PCR; TCRdb holds only in-frame clones, not every one. The sample includes about 92,000 clones, approximately 78% of them seen just once. The CDR3 is 12 residues long. The junction had 3 bases not matched to a gene; V was cut back by 8 bases and J by 3 bases. Looked up from germline, CDR1 is LNHDA and CDR2 is SQIVND (reference sequence). The material sequenced was blood. The chain has TRBV19 and TRBJ1-1; TRBD1 matches 7 bases. The TCR comes from a woman aged 60-70 years in good health. CDR3 DNA sequence: TGTGCCAGTCGGGACAGATACACTGAAGCTTTCTTT. Amino acid sequence: CASRDRYTEAFF.